This T cell receptor (beta chain) was sequenced in a study of identical twins. The V segment lost 5 bases and the J segment 4 bases; nucleotides outside the gene matches: 8. Germline CDR1 reads SGHVS; CDR2 reads FNYEAQ. This CDR3 has 14 amino acids. Each CDR3 protein is one row after TCRdb ran MiXCR on the 5' RACE reads. The sample yields roughly 700,000 distinct CDR3 sequences, less than 10% seen once. This same sample was also part of a study on yellow fever vaccine responses in identical twins.

The TCR was taken from a woman in her late teens or twenties in good health. The chain joins TRBV7-6 to TRBJ2-7, with 7 bases identical to TRBD1. Sequencing used PBMCs. CDR3 region: CASSPRSGQYEQYF. The CDR3 coding sequence is TGTGCCAGCAGCCCTAGGTCGGGACAGTACGAGCAGTACTTC.